This T cell receptor (beta chain) was found in a study of T cell changes during pregnancy in multiple sclerosis. Details on this clone: Different DNA sequences within this sample yield the same CDR3.

The CDR3 is 17 residues long. V gave up 1 base and J gave up 0 bases, with 15 bases separating them. Germline V gene data show CDR1 as SGHTA and CDR2 as FQGNSA. Profiling relied on immunoSEQ multiplex PCR, and the TCRdb table lists in-frame clones only, not all of them. The sample lists approximately 27,000 clones; around nine tenths were seen once. V is TRBV7-2 and J is TRBJ1-1; D is unresolved. The source is a female donor with multiple sclerosis, enrolled in a pregnancy study. Specimen: CD4+ T cells from peripheral blood mononuclear cells, collected in the first trimester of pregnancy. CDR3 nucleotides: TGTGCCAGCAGCTTAGAGTTGACTCCCTGGGTGAACACTGAAGCTTTCTTT. Protein sequence: CASSLELTPWVNTEAFF.